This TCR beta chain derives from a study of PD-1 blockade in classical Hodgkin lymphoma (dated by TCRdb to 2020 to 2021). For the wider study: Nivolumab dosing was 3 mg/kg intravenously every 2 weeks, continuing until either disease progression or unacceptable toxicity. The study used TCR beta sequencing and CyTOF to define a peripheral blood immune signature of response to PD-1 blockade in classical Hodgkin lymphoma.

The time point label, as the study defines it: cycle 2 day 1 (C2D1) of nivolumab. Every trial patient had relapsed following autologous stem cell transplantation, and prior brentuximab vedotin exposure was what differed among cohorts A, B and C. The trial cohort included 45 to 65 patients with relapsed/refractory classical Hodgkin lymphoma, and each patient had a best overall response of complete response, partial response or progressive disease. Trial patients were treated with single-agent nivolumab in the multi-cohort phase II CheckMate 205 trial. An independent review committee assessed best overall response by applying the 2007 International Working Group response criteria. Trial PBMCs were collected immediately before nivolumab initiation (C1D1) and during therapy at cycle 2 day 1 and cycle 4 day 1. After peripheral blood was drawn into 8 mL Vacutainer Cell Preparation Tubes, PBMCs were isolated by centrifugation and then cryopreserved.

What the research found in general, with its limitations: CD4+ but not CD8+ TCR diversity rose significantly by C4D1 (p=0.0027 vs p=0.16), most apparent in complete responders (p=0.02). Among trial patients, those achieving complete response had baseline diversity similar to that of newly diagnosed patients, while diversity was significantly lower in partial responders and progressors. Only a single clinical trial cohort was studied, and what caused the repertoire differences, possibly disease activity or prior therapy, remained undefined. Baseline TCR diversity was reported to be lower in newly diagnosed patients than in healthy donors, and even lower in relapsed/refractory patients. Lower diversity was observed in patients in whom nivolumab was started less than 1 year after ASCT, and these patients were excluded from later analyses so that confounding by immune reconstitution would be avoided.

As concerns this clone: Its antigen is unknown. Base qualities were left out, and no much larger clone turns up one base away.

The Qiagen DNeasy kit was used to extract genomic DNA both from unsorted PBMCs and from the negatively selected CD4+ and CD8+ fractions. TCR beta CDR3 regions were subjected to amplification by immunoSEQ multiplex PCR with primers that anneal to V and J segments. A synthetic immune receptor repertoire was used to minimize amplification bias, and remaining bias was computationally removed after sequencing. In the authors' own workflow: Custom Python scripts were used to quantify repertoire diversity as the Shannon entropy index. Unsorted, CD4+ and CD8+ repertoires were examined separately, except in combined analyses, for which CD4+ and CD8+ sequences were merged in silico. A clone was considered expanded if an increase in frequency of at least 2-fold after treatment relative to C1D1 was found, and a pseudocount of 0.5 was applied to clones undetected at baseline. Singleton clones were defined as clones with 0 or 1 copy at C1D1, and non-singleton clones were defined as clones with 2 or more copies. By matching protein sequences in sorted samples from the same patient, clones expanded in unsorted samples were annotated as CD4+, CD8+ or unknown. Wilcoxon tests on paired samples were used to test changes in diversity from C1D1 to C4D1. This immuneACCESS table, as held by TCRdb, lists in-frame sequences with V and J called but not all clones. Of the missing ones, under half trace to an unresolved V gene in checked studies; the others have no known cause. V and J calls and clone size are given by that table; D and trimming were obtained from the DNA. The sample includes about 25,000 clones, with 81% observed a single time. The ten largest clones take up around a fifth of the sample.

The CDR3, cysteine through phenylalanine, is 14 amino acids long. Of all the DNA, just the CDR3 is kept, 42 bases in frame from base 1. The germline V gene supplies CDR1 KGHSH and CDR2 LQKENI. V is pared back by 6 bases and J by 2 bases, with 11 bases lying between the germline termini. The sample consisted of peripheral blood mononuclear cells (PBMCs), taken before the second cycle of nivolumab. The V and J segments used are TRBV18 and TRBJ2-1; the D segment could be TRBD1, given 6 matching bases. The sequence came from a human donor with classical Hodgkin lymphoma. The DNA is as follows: TGTGCCAGCTCTCCGGACAGTACCTACAATGAGCAGTTCTTC. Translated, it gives CASSPDSTYNEQFF.